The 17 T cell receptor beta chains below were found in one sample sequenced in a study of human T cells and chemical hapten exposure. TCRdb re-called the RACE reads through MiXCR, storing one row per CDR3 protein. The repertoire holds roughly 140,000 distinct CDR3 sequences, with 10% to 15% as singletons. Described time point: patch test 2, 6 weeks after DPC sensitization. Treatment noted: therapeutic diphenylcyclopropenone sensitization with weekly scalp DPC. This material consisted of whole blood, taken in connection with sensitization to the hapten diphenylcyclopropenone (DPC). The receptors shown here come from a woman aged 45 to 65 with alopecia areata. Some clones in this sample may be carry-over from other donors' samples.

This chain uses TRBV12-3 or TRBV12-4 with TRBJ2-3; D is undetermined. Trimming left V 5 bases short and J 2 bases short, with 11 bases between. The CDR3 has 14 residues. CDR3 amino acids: CASSPLRLTDTQYF. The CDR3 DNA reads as TGTGCCAGCAGTCCCCTTAGGCTCACAGATACGCAGTATTTT.

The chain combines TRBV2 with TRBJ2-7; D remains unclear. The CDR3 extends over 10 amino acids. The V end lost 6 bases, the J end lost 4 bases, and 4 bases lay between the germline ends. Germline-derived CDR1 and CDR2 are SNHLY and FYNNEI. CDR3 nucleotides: TGTGCCAGCAGGGGATACGAGCAGTACTTC. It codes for CASRGYEQYF.

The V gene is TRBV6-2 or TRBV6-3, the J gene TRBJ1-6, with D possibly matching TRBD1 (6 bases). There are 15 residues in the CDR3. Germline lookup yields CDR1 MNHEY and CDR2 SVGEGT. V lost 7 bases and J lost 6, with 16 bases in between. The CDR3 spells CASTVGGQSNSPLHF. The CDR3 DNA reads TGTGCCAGCACCGTCGGGGGGCAGAGTAATTCACCCCTCCACTTT.

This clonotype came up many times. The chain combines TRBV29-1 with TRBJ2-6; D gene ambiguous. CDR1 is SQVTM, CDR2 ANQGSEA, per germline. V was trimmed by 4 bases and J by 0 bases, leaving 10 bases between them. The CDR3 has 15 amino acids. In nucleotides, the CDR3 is TGCAGCGTTGTGTCAGCCCCCTCTGGGGCCAACGTCCTGACTTTC. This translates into CSVVSAPSGANVLTF.

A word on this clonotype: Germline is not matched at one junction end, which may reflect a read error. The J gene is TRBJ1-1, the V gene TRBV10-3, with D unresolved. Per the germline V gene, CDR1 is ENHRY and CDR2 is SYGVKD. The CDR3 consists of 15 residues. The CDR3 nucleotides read TGTGCCATCTGTGAGTCGGGGAGGGTTGGCACTGAAGCTTTCTTT. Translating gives CAICESGRVGTEAFF.

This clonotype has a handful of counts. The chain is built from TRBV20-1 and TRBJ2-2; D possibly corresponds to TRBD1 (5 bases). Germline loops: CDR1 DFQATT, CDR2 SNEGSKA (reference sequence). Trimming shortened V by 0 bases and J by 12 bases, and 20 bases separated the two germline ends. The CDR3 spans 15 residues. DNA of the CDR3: TGCAGTGCTAGAGATAAGGAGTCAGGGAAAAAGAAGCTGTTTTTT. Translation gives CSARDKESGKKKLFF.

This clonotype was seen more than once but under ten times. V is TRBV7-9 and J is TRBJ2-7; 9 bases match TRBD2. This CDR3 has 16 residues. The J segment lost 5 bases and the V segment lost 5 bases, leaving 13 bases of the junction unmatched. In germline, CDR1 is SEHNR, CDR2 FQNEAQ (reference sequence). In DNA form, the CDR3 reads TGTGCCAGCAGCCCTGCTACCGGGACTAGCAACGACGAGCAGTACTTC. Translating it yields CASSPATGTSNDEQYF.

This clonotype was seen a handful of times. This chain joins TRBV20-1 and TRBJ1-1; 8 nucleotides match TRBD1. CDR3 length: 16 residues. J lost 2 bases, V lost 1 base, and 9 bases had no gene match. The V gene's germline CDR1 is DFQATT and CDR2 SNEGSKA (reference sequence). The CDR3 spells CSARGGRGLFNTEAFF. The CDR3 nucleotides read TGCAGTGCTAGAGGGGGCAGGGGGCTCTTCAACACTGAAGCTTTCTTT.

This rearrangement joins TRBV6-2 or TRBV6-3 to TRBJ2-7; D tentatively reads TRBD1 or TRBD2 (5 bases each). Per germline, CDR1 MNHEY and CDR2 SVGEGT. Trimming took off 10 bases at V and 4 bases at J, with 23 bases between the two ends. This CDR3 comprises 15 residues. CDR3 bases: TGTGCCACCTTAAGGGACCCACGGCAAAGGTACGAGCAGTACTTC. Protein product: CATLRDPRQRYEQYF.

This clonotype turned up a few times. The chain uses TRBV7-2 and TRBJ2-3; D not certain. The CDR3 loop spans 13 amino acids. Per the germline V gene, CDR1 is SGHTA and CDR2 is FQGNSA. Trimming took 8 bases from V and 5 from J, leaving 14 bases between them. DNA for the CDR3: TGTGCCAGCTTCCTGGGCCCTGGAGATACGCAGTATTTT. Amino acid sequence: CASFLGPGDTQYF.

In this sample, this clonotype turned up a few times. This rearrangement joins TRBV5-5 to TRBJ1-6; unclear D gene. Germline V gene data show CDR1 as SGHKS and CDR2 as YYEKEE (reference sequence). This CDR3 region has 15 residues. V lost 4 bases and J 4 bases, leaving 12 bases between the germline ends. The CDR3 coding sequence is TGTGCCAGCAGCCGCCAGGCAGTTTATAATTCACCCCTCCACTTT. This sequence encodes CASSRQAVYNSPLHF.

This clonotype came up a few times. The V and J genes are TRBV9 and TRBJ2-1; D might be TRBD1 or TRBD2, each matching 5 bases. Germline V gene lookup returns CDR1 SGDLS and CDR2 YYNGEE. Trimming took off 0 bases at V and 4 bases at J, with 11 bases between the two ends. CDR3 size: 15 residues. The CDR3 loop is CASSVADWGYNEQFF. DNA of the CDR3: TGTGCCAGCAGCGTAGCCGACTGGGGGTACAATGAGCAGTTCTTC. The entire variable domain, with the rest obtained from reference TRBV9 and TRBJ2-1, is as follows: DSGVTQTPKHLITATGQRVTLRCSPRSGDLSVYWYQQSLDQGLQFLIQYYNGEERAKGNILERFSAQQFPDLHSELNLSSLELGDSALYFCASSVADWGYNEQFFGPGTRLTVL.

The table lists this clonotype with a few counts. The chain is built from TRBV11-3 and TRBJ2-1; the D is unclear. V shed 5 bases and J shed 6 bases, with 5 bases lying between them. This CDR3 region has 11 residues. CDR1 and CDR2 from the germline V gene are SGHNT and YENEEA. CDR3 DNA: TGTGCCAGCAGCACCACCAATGAGCAGTTCTTC. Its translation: CASSTTNEQFF.

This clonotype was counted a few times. The CDR3 nucleotides read TGTGCCAGCACCTTAGGGCCTAGCGGGACTCACGAGCAGTACTTC. It specifies CASTLGPSGTHEQYF. The chain uses TRBV12-3 or TRBV12-4 and TRBJ2-7, with 9 bases lining up with TRBD2. CDR3 length equals 15 residues. Trimming cost V 7 bases and J 5 bases; bases outside gene matches: 12.

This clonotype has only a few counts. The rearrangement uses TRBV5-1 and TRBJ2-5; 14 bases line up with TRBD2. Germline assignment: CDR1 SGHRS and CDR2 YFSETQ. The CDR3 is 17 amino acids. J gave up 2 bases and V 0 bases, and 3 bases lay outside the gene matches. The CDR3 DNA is TGCGCCAGCAGCTTGGTAGGACTAGCGGGAGGACAAGAGACCCAGTACTTC. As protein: CASSLVGLAGGQETQYF.

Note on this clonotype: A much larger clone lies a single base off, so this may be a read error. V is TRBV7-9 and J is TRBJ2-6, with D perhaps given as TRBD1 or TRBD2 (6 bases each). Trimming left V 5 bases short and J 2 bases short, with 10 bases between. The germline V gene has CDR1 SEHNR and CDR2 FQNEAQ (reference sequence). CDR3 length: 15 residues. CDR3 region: CASSPEGAGANVLTF. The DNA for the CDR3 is TGTGCCAGCAGCCCGGAGGGGGCTGGGGCCAACGTCCTGACTTTC.

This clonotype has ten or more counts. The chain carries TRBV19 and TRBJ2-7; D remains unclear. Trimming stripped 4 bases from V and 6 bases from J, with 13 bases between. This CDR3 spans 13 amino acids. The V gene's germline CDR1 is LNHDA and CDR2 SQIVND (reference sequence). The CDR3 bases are TGTGCCAGTAGTACCCCTTCGGCACGCGAGCAGTACTTC. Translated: CASSTPSAREQYF.